These 5 T cell receptor beta chains were all obtained from the same sample, sequenced in a study of T cells in Graves' hyperthyroidism and ophthalmopathy. Researchers took RNA transcripts and amplified the TCR beta CDR3 regions from them. HTBI primers drove first-round RT-PCR of the TCR CDR3. Via MiXCR, TCRdb re-called the multiplex PCR reads, giving one row per CDR3 protein. The sample has about 500,000 distinct CDR3 sequences; 15% to 20% are singletons. Sequencing input: blood. Source of these receptors: a woman under 30 with Graves' hyperthyroidism.

The chain recombines TRBV7-9 with TRBJ2-7; D is possibly TRBD2 (5 bases). The V gene lost 2 bases and the J gene lost 5 bases, with 16 bases spanning the gap. This CDR3 has 15 amino acids. The V gene's germline CDR1 is SEHNR and CDR2 FQNEAQ (reference sequence). The CDR3 bases are TGTGCCAGCAGCTTAACTAGAAGTGCCGGGCACGAGCAGTACTTC. As protein: CASSLTRSAGHEQYF.

This clonotype was counted a few times. This chain links TRBV4-1 with TRBJ2-3; D unresolved. V lost 1 base, J lost 1 base, and 9 bases lay in between. The CDR3 length is 15 residues. The V gene's germline CDR1 is MGHRA and CDR2 YSYEKL. The CDR3 reads CASSQVWSRTDTQYF. CDR3 coding DNA: TGCGCCAGCAGCCAAGTCTGGAGTCGCACAGATACGCAGTATTTT.

This clonotype was seen at least ten times. The rearrangement links TRBV6-2 or TRBV6-3 to TRBJ2-7; TRBD1 matches at 9 bases. The CDR3 totals 15 residues. From germline, CDR1 is MNHEY and CDR2 SVGEGT. Trimming at V came to 4 bases and at J to 5 bases, leaving 9 bases not matched to a gene. CDR3 in DNA: TGTGCCAGCAGTTCCTACGGACAGGGGATACACGAGCAGTACTTC. It translates to CASSSYGQGIHEQYF.

This clonotype was observed at least ten times. V gene TRBV15 combines with J gene TRBJ2-3; D perhaps matches TRBD2 (6 bases). The CDR3 is 15 residues long. V lost 0 bases to trimming and J lost 0 bases, with 7 bases between them. Germline V gene lookup returns CDR1 LNHNV and CDR2 YYDKDF (reference sequence). The CDR3 DNA follows: TGTGCCACCAGCAGAGAGGGGGGTAGCACAGATACGCAGTATTTT. It codes for CATSREGGSTDTQYF. The variable domain in full, completed from reference TRBV15 and TRBJ2-3, reads DAMVIQNPRYQVTQFGKPVTLSCSQTLNHNVMYWYQQKSSQAPKLLFHYYDKDFNNEADTPDNFQSRRPNTSFCFLDIRSPGLGDTAMYLCATSREGGSTDTQYFGPGTRLTVL.

This clonotype was observed many times. The chain joins TRBV28 to TRBJ1-5; no clear D gene. Trimming shortened V by 5 bases and J by 1 base, and 15 bases separated the two germline ends. From germline, CDR1 is MDHEN and CDR2 SYDVKM. The CDR3 spans 16 residues. The CDR3, as DNA: TGTGCCAGCAGTACGTCATCCGTCGGGAGCAATCAGCCCCAGCATTTT. Protein sequence: CASSTSSVGSNQPQHF.